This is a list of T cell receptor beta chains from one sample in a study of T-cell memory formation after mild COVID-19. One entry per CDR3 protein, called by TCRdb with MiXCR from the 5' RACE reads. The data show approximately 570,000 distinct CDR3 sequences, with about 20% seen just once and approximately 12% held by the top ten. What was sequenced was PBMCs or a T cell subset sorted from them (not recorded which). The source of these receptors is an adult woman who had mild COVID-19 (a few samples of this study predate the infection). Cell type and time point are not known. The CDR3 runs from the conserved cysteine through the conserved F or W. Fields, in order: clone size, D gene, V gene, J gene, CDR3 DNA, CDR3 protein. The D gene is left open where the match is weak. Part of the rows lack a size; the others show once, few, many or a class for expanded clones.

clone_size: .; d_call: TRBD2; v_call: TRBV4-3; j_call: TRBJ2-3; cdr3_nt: TGCGCCAGCAGCCAACTAGCGGGAATCAATACAGATACGCAGTATTTT; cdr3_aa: CASSQLAGINTDTQYF
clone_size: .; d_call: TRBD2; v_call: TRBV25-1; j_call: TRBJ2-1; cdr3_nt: TGTGCCAGCAGTGAGGCGGGAGGGTCTAAAGAGCAGTTCTTC; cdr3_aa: CASSEAGGSKEQFF
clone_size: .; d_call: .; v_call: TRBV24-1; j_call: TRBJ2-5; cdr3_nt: TGTGCCACCAGTGATTTTCGGTCGAAGTACTTC; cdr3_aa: CATSDFRSKYF
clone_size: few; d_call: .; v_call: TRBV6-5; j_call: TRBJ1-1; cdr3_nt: TGTGCCAGCACAAATGGGGGGCAGAGAACTGAAGCTTTCTTT; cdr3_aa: CASTNGGQRTEAFF
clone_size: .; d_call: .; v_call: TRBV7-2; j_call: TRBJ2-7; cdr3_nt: TGTGCCAGCAGCTTAGCGACAGGAGGCATCTACGAGCAGTACTTC; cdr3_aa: CASSLATGGIYEQYF
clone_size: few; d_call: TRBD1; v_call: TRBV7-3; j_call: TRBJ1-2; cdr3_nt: TGTGCCAGCAGCTTCTCCGGGACAGGGGACTATGGCTACACCTTC; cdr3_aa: CASSFSGTGDYGYTF
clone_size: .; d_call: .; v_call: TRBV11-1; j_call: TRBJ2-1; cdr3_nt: TGTGCCAGCAGCCCCCTGTGGGTAGGCGATGAGCAGTTCTTC; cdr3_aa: CASSPLWVGDEQFF
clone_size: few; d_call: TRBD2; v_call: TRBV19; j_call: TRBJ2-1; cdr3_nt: TGTGCCAGTAGTGTAGCGGGAGCTGGTGAGCAGTTCTTC; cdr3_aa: CASSVAGAGEQFF
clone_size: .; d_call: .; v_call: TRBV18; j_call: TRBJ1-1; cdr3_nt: TGTGCCAGCTCACCATTGGGACAGAACACTGAAGCTTTCTTT; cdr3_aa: CASSPLGQNTEAFF
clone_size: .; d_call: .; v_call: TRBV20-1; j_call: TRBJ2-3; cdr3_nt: TGCAGTGCTAGGGAACCTCGGGGCCTCAGCACAGATACGCAGTATTTT; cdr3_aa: CSAREPRGLSTDTQYF
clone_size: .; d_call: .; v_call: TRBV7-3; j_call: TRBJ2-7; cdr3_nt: TGTGCCAGCAGCTCACGCATGGGGAGCGGGCAGTACTTC; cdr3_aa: CASSSRMGSGQYF
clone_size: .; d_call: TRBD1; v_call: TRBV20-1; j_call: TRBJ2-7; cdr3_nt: TGCAGTGCTATGTACTCCCCAGGGGGAAGCGAGCAGTACTTC; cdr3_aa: CSAMYSPGGSEQYF
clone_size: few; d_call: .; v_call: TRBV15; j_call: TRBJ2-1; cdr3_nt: TGTGCCACCAGCAGAGCCGGGTCGTTTAACAATGAGCAGTTCTTC; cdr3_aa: CATSRAGSFNNEQFF
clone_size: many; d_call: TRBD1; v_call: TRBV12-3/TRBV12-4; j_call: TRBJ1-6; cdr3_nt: TGTGCCAGCAGTTTAGGAGGGACAGGGAATTCACCCCTCCACTTT; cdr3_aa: CASSLGGTGNSPLHF
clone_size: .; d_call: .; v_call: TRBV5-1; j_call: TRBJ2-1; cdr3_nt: TGCGCCAGCAGCTTGGCCGACAGTAATGAGCAGTTCTTC; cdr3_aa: CASSLADSNEQFF
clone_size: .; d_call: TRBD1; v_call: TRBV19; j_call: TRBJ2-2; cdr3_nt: TGTGCCAGTAGTCGTTGGTTTCAGGGGGCCAACACCGGGGAGCTGTTTTTT; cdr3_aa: CASSRWFQGANTGELFF
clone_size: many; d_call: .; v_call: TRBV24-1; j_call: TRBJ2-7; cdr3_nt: TGTGCCACCACCCAGGGGTTTCCCTCAAGTTTGGAGCAGTACTTC; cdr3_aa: CATTQGFPSSLEQYF
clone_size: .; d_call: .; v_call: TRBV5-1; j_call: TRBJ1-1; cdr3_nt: TGCGCCAGCAGCTTGGAACAACGGCCAACTGAAGCTTTCTTT; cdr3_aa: CASSLEQRPTEAFF
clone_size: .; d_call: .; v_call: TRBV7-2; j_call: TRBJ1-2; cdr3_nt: TGTGCCAGCAGCCTTGACAGGAGCCCCTATGGCTACACCTTC; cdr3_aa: CASSLDRSPYGYTF
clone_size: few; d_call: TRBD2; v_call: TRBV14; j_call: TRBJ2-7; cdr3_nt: TGTGCCAGCAGCGTAGGATCGGGACTAGCCATCTACGAGCAGTACTTC; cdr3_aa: CASSVGSGLAIYEQYF
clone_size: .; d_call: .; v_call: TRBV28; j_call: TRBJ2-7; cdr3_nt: TGTGCCAGCAGTTCGGGGGGGACAGGTATGGACGAGCAGTACTTC; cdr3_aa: CASSSGGTGMDEQYF
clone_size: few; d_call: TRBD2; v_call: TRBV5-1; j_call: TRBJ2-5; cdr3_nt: TGCGCCAGCAGACTAGCGGGTTGGTACCAAGAGACCCAGTACTTC; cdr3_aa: CASRLAGWYQETQYF
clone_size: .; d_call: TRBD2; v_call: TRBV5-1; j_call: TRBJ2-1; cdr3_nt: TGCGCCAGCAGAAACGCCGGGACTAGCGGCTACAATGAGCAGTTCTTC; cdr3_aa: CASRNAGTSGYNEQFF
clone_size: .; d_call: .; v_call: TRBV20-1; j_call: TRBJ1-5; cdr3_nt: TGCAGTGCTAGGAAACAGGAGGGCAATCAGCCCCAGCATTTT; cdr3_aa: CSARKQEGNQPQHF
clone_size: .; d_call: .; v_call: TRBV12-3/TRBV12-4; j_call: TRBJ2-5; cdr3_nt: TGTGCCAGCAGTTTTACCGGGAGCGGGGAGACCCAGTACTTC; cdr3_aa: CASSFTGSGETQYF
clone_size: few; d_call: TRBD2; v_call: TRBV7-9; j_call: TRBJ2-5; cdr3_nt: TGTGCCAGCAGCTTAGGACTAGCGGGAGCACCGGAGACCCAGTACTTC; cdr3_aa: CASSLGLAGAPETQYF
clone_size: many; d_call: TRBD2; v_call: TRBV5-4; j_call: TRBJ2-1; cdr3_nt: TGTGCCAGCAGCCCCGGTGGAGCGGGAGACTACAATGAGCAGTTCTTC; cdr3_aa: CASSPGGAGDYNEQFF
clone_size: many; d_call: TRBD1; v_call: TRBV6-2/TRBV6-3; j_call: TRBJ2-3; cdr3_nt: TGTGCCAGCAGCCCAGCAAGGAGGACAGGGCGTTCTACCGGCACGCAGTATTTT; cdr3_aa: CASSPARRTGRSTGTQYF
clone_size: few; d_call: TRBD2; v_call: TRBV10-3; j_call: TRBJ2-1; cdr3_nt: TGTGCCATCAGTGAGTCGACCCGTAGCGGGGGGTCCTACAATGAGCAGTTCTTC; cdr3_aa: CAISESTRSGGSYNEQFF
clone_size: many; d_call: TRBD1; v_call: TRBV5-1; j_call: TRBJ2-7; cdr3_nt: TGCGCCAGCAGCTCGGACAGGGGGACCTACGAGCAGTACTTC; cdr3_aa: CASSSDRGTYEQYF
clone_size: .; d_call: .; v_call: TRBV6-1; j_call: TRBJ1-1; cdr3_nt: TGTGCCAGCAGGGTAGGGATCATGAACACTGAAGCTTTCTTT; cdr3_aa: CASRVGIMNTEAFF
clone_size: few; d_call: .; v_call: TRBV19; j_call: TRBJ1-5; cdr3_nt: TGTGCCAGTAGACCGTGGACAGCCAATCAGCCCCAGCATTTT; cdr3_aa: CASRPWTANQPQHF
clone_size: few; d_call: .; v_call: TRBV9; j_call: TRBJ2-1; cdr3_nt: TGTGCCAGCAGCGAGACCCCGGCGTCTGGGGCTGAGCAGTTCTTC; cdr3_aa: CASSETPASGAEQFF
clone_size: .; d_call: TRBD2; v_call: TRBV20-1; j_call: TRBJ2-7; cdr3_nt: TGCAGTGCTAGAGTTGGCGGGGGGATCTACGAGCAGTACTTC; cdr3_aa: CSARVGGGIYEQYF
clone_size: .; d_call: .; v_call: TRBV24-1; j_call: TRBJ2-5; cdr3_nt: TGTGCCACCAGTGATTTTCGGGGGGCCAACCAAGAGACCCAGTACTTC; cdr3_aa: CATSDFRGANQETQYF
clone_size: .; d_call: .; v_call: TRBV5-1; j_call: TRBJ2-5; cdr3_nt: TGCGCCAGCAGCTTGGACCCACTCGTAGAGACCCAGTACTTC; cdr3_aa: CASSLDPLVETQYF
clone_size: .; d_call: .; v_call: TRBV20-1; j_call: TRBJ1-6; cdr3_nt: TGCAGTGCTAGACGAGGGAAAATTGAAAACTATAATTCACCCCTCCACTTT; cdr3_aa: CSARRGKIENYNSPLHF
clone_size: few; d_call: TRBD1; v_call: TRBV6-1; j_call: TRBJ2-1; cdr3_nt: TGTGCCAGCAGTGGGGACAGCTATGAGCAGTTCTTC; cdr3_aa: CASSGDSYEQFF
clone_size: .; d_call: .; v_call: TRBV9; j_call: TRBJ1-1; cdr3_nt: TGTGCCAGCAGCGTAGTAACAGGGAGTACTGAAGCTTTCTTT; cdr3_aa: CASSVVTGSTEAFF
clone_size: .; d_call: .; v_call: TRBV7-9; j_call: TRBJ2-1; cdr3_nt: TGTGCCAGCTCCGACCCACTTTCCAATGAGCAGTTCTTC; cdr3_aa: CASSDPLSNEQFF
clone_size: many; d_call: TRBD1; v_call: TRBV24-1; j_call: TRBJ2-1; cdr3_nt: TGTGCCACCAGTGTCACAGGGGGCTCCTACAATGAGCAGTTCTTC; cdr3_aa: CATSVTGGSYNEQFF
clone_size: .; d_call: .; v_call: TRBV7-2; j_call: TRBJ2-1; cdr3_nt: TGTGCCAGCAGCTTAGAGTCGGATAGCTCCTACAATGAGCAGTTCTTC; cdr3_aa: CASSLESDSSYNEQFF
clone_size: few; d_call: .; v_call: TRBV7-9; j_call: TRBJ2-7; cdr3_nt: TGTGCCAGCAGCTTAGCGGCGACAGTCTACGAGCAGTACTTC; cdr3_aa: CASSLAATVYEQYF
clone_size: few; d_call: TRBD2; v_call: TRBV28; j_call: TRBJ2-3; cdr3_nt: TGTGCCAGCAGTTTGATGGCTAGCGGGAGAGGTACGCAGTATTTT; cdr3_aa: CASSLMASGRGTQYF
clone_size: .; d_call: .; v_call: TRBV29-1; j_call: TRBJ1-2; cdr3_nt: TGCAGCGTCCCCTTGACACGATCCAACTATGGCTACACCTTC; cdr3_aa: CSVPLTRSNYGYTF